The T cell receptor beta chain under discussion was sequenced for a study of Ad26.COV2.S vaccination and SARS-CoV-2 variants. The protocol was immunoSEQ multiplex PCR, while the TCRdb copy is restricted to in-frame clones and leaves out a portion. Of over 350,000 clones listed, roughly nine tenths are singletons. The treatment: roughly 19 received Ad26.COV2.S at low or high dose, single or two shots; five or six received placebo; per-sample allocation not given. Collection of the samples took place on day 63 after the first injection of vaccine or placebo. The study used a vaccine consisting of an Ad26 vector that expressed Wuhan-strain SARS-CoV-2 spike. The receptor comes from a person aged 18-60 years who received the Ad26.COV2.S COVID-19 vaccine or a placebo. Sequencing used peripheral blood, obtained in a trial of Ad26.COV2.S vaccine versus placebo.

CDR3 in amino acids: CASSAGQGKYNEQFF. CDR3 DNA: TGTGCCAGCAGCGCGGGACAGGGAAAGTACAATGAGCAGTTCTTC. V is TRBV11-2 and J is TRBJ2-1, with TRBD1 matching 9 bases. Germline V gives CDR1 SGHAT, CDR2 FQNNGV. The CDR3 loop spans 15 amino acids. V lost 5 bases, J lost 4 bases, and 6 bases stayed unmatched.